The 20 T cell receptor beta chains below come from one sample, sequenced in a study of blood T cell repertoires in COVID-19. TCRdb's table, derived via immunoSEQ multiplex PCR, lists solely in-frame clones and lacks some. Altogether 90,000 to 140,000 clones are present, about four fifths being singletons, with the ten largest covering around 10%. The sequenced sample consisted of peripheral blood. All receptors derive from a woman in her seventies with acute or convalescent COVID-19.

This chain connects TRBV7-9 to TRBJ1-1; TRBD1 matches 7 bases. Germline CDR1 reads SEHNR; CDR2 reads FQNEAQ (reference sequence). With 4 bases clipped from V and 0 bases from J, the junction kept 2 bases outside the gene matches. The CDR3 length is 14 residues. The CDR3 spells CASSSGQLNTEAFF. The CDR3 DNA reads as TGTGCCAGCAGCTCGGGACAGCTGAACACTGAAGCTTTCTTT.

This chain uses TRBV11-3 with TRBJ2-1; TRBD2 matches at 7 bases. This CDR3 has 14 amino acids. CDR1 is SGHNT and CDR2 is YENEEA in the germline V gene. The J segment lost 4 bases and the V segment lost 3 bases, leaving 3 bases of the junction unmatched. The CDR3 DNA is TGTGCCAGCAGCTTTTCTAGCGGTTACAATGAGCAGTTCTTC. Encoded protein: CASSFSSGYNEQFF.

This chain links TRBV24-1 with TRBJ1-1; D ambiguous. The germline gives CDR1 KGHDR, CDR2 SFDVKD. The CDR3 is 14 residues long. The germline V and J ends were trimmed by 7 bases and 4 bases, with 15 bases remaining between them. The CDR3 region is CATRQETRATEAFF. The CDR3 DNA reads TGTGCCACCAGGCAGGAAACGAGGGCCACTGAAGCTTTCTTT.

This chain joins TRBV7-5 and TRBJ1-1; the table's TRBD1 call for D was not verified on the DNA. TRBV7-5 is a pseudogene segment. This CDR3 comprises 16 residues. This CDR3 reads CVRSLGDRDLNTEAFF. In DNA, the CDR3 is TGTGTCAGAAGCTTGGGGGACAGAGACCTGAACACTGAAGCTTTCTTT.

V and J are TRBV18 and TRBJ1-1; the match to TRBD1 covers 8 bases. The germline V gene has CDR1 KGHSH and CDR2 LQKENI. The V segment lost 5 bases and the J segment 1 base; nucleotides outside the gene matches: 3. The CDR3 extends over 14 amino acids. The CDR3 nucleotides read TGTGCCAGCTCAAGGACAGGGAAGAACACTGAAGCTTTCTTT. Translated: CASSRTGKNTEAFF.

This clone was detected only once. The rearrangement joins TRBV11-2 to TRBJ1-1; D is uncertain. CDR3 size: 15 residues. Trimming took 0 bases from V and 7 from J, leaving 15 bases between them. Germline V lookup: CDR1 SGHAT, CDR2 FQNNGV. The CDR3 protein is CASSLDPGGQDEAFF. DNA for the CDR3: TGTGCCAGCAGCTTAGATCCAGGAGGGCAGGATGAAGCTTTCTTT.

This chain links TRBV7-2 with TRBJ1-1, with D hard to call. Germline assignment: CDR1 SGHTA and CDR2 FQGNSA. Trimming took 0 bases from V and 6 from J, leaving 14 bases between them. The CDR3 has 15 residues. CDR3 in DNA: TGTGCCAGCAGCTTAGCCGTCAGAACTATGGCTGAAGCTTTCTTT. This gives the protein CASSLAVRTMAEAFF.

V usage is TRBV4-3 and J usage is TRBJ1-4; D is perhaps TRBD1 (6 bases). Trimming pared 1 base from V and 17 bases from J, leaving 20 bases between. The CDR3 covers 14 residues. The V gene's germline CDR1 is LGHNA and CDR2 YSLEER. The CDR3 DNA sequence: TGCGCCAGCAGCCAAGTAGCTGGGGGCCGGCCAAAATTTTTT. Translating gives CASSQVAGGRPKFF.

The rearrangement uses TRBV14 and TRBJ1-6; 8 nucleotides match TRBD1. The CDR3 totals 16 residues. V trimming: 1 base; J trimming: 4 bases; junction bases outside the gene matches: 3. CDR1 is SGHDN, CDR2 FVKESK, per germline. As DNA, the CDR3 is TGTGCCAGCAGCCAAGTGGGGACAGGATATAATTCACCCCTCCACTTT. It encodes CASSQVGTGYNSPLHF. Based on the CDR3 plus reference TRBV14 and TRBJ1-6, the full variable domain is EAGVTQFPSHSVIEKGQTVTLRCDPISGHDNLYWYRRVMGKEIKFLLHFVKESKQDESGMPNNRFLAERTGGTYSTLKVQPAELEDSGVYFCASSQVGTGYNSPLHFGNGTRLTVT.

The rearrangement joins TRBV27 to TRBJ1-2, with 7 bases identical to TRBD1. Germline V lookup: CDR1 MNHEY, CDR2 SMNVEV (reference sequence). The CDR3 has 15 residues. Trimming removed 3 bases from V and 7 bases from J; junction bases left unmatched: 11. The CDR3 here is CASSLQGQRVGGYTF. CDR3 nucleotide sequence: TGTGCCAGCAGTTTGCAGGGACAGCGGGTTGGTGGCTACACCTTC.

A single count supports this clone. The chain uses TRBV6-2 or TRBV6-3 and TRBJ2-1; 8 nucleotides agree with TRBD1. The length of the CDR3 is 11 residues. V shed 2 bases and J 12 bases; nucleotides not matched to a gene: 0. Looked up from germline, CDR1 is MNHEY and CDR2 is SVGEGT. In DNA form, the CDR3 reads TGTGCCAGCAGTTACGGGACAGGGCAGTTCTTC. Translating it yields CASSYGTGQFF.

The chain employs TRBV7-9 and TRBJ2-3; a weak D match, TRBD2 (5 bases). The V end lost 0 bases, the J end lost 1 base, and 8 bases lay between the germline ends. Looked up from germline, CDR1 is SEHNR and CDR2 is FQNEAQ (reference sequence). The CDR3 is 15 residues long. CDR3 bases: TGTGCCAGCAGCTTAGCGGGAGCCGGCACAGATACGCAGTATTTT. This gives the protein CASSLAGAGTDTQYF.

This clone was seen a handful of times. The J gene is TRBJ1-2, the V gene TRBV5-1, with TRBD1 identical over 11 bases. The CDR3 has 15 amino acids. Germline V gives CDR1 SGHRS, CDR2 YFSETQ. V trimming: 4 bases; J trimming: 2 bases; junction bases outside the gene matches: 4. In DNA form, the CDR3 reads TGCGCCAGCAGCCCCCGGACAGGGGGCAACTATGGCTACACCTTC. Protein: CASSPRTGGNYGYTF.

The J gene is TRBJ2-3, the V gene TRBV28, with a tentative D call TRBD2 (6 bases). With 7 bases removed from V and 6 bases from J, the gap between germline ends came to 14 bases. The CDR3 is 13 amino acids. Germline values: CDR1 MDHEN, CDR2 SYDVKM. The CDR3 DNA reads TGTGCCAGCACCCCGCCTGGGAGGGATACGCAGTATTTT. Translation: CASTPPGRDTQYF. The complete variable domain, with remaining parts taken from reference TRBV28 and TRBJ2-3, reads DVKVTQSSRYLVKRTGEKVFLECVQDMDHENMFWYRQDPGLGLRLIYFSYDVKMKEKGDIPEGYSVSREKKERFSLILESASTNQTSMYLCASTPPGRDTQYFGPGTRLTVL.

This clone was seen more than once but under ten times. The chain uses TRBV4-1 and TRBJ1-5, with D unclear. Germline CDR1 MGHRA, CDR2 YSYEKL. V was shortened by 4 bases and J by 7 bases, with 14 bases between the two germline ends. The CDR3 sequence is 14 residues long. For the CDR3, the DNA is TGCGCCAGCAGCCGTACGTACGGTCCCCAGCCCCAGCATTTT. Translating gives CASSRTYGPQPQHF.

The V gene is TRBV21-1, the J gene TRBJ1-2. TRBV21-1 corresponds to a pseudogene. CDR3 length: 16 residues. CDR3 sequence: CASSKAGEGANYGYTF. The CDR3 nucleotides are TGTGCCAGCAGCAAAGCGGGGGAGGGAGCTAACTATGGCTACACCTTC.

The V and J genes are TRBV7-2 and TRBJ2-5; D is ambiguous. Germline values: CDR1 SGHTA, CDR2 FQGNSA. The CDR3 length is 15 residues. V lost 3 bases to trimming and J lost 2 bases, with 13 bases between them. The CDR3 DNA sequence: TGTGCCAGCAGCTTTTTTACTACTGAGCAAGAGACCCAGTACTTC. Translated, it gives CASSFFTTEQETQYF.

This clone turned up a few times. The same CDR3 also results from other DNA sequences found in this sample. The V call is TRBV11-3, the J call TRBJ2-7, with 8 positions matching TRBD1. The CDR3 runs to 15 residues. Germline-derived CDR1 and CDR2 are SGHNT and YENEEA. The ends lost 1 base at V and 3 bases at J; junction bases unmatched: 5. The DNA of the CDR3 is TGTGCCAGCAGCTTAGGAGGACAGGGCGACTACGAGCAGTACTTC. It yields the protein CASSLGGQGDYEQYF. The full variable domain, completed using reference TRBV11-3 and TRBJ2-7, is EAGVVQSPRYKIIEKKQPVAFWCNPISGHNTLYWYLQNLGQGPELLIRYENEEAVDDSQLPKDRFSAERLKGVDSTLKIQPAELGDSAVYLCASSLGGQGDYEQYFGPGTRLTVT.

The rearrangement links TRBV10-2 to TRBJ1-5; tentatively, D is TRBD1 (5 bases). This CDR3 region has 14 residues. With 6 bases removed from V and 4 bases from J, the gap between germline ends came to 13 bases. Germline V CDR1 and CDR2: WSHSY, SAAADI. CDR3 DNA: TGCGCCAGCAGGATAGGGGCAGGGAATCAGCCCCAGCATTTT. As protein: CASRIGAGNQPQHF.

The V gene is TRBV7-2, the J gene TRBJ1-4; 7 positions match TRBD1. This CDR3 has 15 amino acids. CDR1 is SGHTA and CDR2 is FQGNSA in the germline V gene. V dropped 4 bases and J dropped 8; count of bases not matched to a gene: 10. The DNA for the CDR3 is TGTGCCAGCAGCTCCCCGGGACAGTTCGGGGAAAAACTGTTTTTT. Residues: CASSSPGQFGEKLFF.